Here is one T cell receptor (beta chain) with its context. Its antigen is undetermined. CDR3 and TCR beta VDJ profiling relied on a genomic DNA template. MiXCR, applied by TCRdb to the reads, yields one record per CDR3 protein. Of approximately 130,000 distinct CDR3 sequences listed, approximately 41% are singletons. The V gene's germline CDR1 is PRHDT and CDR2 FYEKMQ (reference sequence). The junction had 12 bases not matched to a gene; V was cut back by 5 bases and J by 6 bases. The length of the CDR3 is 16 residues. The sample belongs to a study of CD8+CD57+ T cells in acquired aplastic anemia. At the level of the study: Quantities of DNA derived from sorted CD4+ and CD8+ cells averaged approximately 3 ug. As sequenced from healthy donors, CD4+ cells averaged roughly 11 million reads. Regarding the study as a whole: CD8+ Simpson's diversity in patients was not significantly different from that in controls. It was found that under 30 CD8+ CDR3 sequences were shared between patients and controls.

This TCR was recovered from a human donor in good health, serving as a control. Source material: sorted CD4+, CD8+, or CD8+CD57+ T cells (not recorded which) from PBMCs. This chain links TRBV13 with TRBJ2-1; 8 bases map to TRBD2. The CDR3 reads CASSSLGGRPSNEQFF. CDR3 in DNA: TGTGCCAGCAGCAGCTTGGGCGGGAGGCCCTCCAATGAGCAGTTCTTC.